The entry below describes one T cell receptor beta chain. The data stem from a study of blood T cell repertoires in COVID-19. CDR3 length equals 18 residues. Germline V gene lookup returns CDR1 MRHNA and CDR2 SNTAGT. Deletions cut 2 bases from V and 10 bases from J, with 24 bases between. Only in-frame clones appear in the TCRdb table, and some are missing; sequencing was by immunoSEQ multiplex PCR. The sample includes about 170,000 clones, about four fifths of them seen just once. The V and J genes are TRBV6-4 and TRBJ1-6; no clear D gene. The sequenced material came from PBMCs or T cells enriched from blood (not recorded which). The TCR comes from a woman between 45 and 65 years old in a cohort exposed to, infected with or recovered from COVID-19 (not recorded which). For the CDR3, the DNA is TGTGCCAGCAGTGACCCCTCAGGCCAGCTTCCCCGAGGGTCACCCCTCCACTTT. Amino acids: CASSDPSGQLPRGSPLHF.